The 5 T cell receptor beta chains presented below share a single source sample, sequenced in a study of early T cells in non-severe SARS-CoV-2 infection. TCRdb itself ran the 5' RACE reads through MiXCR, one entry per CDR3 protein. The table shows tens of thousands of distinct CDR3 sequences, with over 9.5% occurring only once. The sequenced sample was whole blood. These receptors all come from an adult who was a healthcare worker with PCR-confirmed SARS-CoV-2 infection or an uninfected control (not recorded which).

This clonotype occurred a few times. This chain links TRBV6-5 with TRBJ2-7, with 10 bases lining up with TRBD2. Germline lookup yields CDR1 MNHEY and CDR2 SVGAGI. The CDR3 runs 15 residues. The V segment lost 6 bases and the J segment 7 bases; nucleotides outside the gene matches: 12. The CDR3 DNA reads as TGTGCCAGCAGCAGGGGAGCTAGCGGGAGTTGGGAGCAGTACTTC. This codes for CASSRGASGSWEQYF.

This clonotype was found a few times. This chain connects TRBV11-1 to TRBJ2-7; D may be TRBD1 or TRBD2 (5 bases each). The germline V gene encodes CDR1 SGHAT and CDR2 FQDESV (reference sequence). The ends were cut back, 0 bases at V and 2 bases at J, with 11 bases in the middle. The length of the CDR3 is 15 residues. CDR3 DNA: TGTGCCAGCAGCTTAGCGGGGGTCGATACCTACGAGCAGTACTTC. Residues: CASSLAGVDTYEQYF.

This clonotype came up a few times. V usage is TRBV12-3 or TRBV12-4 and J usage is TRBJ2-3; D is undetermined. The CDR3 loop spans 11 amino acids. Trimming left V 5 bases short and J 6 bases short, with 6 bases between. CDR3 sequence (DNA): TGTGCCAGCAGTCCCTCCGATACGCAGTATTTT. It is translated as CASSPSDTQYF.

This clonotype was counted between two and nine times. The junction does not match germline at one end; this may be a read error. The J gene is TRBJ1-6, the V gene TRBV6-6, with TRBD1 identical over 9 bases. The CDR3 is made up of 16 amino acids. Germline CDR1 reads MNHNY; CDR2 reads SVGAGI (reference sequence). The DNA of the CDR3 is TGTGCCGGCAGAGACACAGGGGGCCCGTATAATTCACCCCTCCACTTT. Its translation: CAGRDTGGPYNSPLHF.

This clonotype came up many times. The chain is built from TRBV29-1 and TRBJ2-5, with D maybe TRBD1 (6 bases). The V end was cut by 5 bases, the J end by 1 base, with 11 bases between. Germline V gene lookup returns CDR1 SQVTM and CDR2 ANQGSEA. There are 13 residues in the CDR3. DNA for the CDR3: TGCAGCGTTTCCAACAGGGCCCAAGAGACCCAGTACTTC. As protein: CSVSNRAQETQYF.